This is a list of T cell receptor beta chains from one sample in a study of blood T cell repertoires in COVID-19. Profiling relied on immunoSEQ multiplex PCR, and the TCRdb table lists in-frame clones only, not all of them. The repertoire includes roughly 79,000 clones, 85% to 90% of them detected once, and over 4% sits in the top ten. Sample: peripheral blood. These receptors were taken from a middle-aged man with active COVID-19. CDR3s include the opening cysteine and the closing phenylalanine or tryptophan. Fields, in order: D gene, V gene, CDR3 length, J gene, clone size, CDR3 protein, CDR3 DNA. The D gene is left open where the match is weak. Some rows have no size entry. The others give once, few or many, or a class for an expanded clone.

d_call: -
v_call: TRBV2
cdr3_length: 14
j_call: TRBJ2-1
clone_size: -
cdr3_aa: CASSVWRGYNEQFF
cdr3_nt: TGTGCCAGCAGTGTATGGCGGGGCTACAATGAGCAGTTCTTC

d_call: TRBD2
v_call: TRBV4-2
cdr3_length: 15
j_call: TRBJ2-7
clone_size: -
cdr3_aa: CASSQSTSGAYEQYF
cdr3_nt: TGTGCCAGCAGCCAATCGACTAGCGGGGCCTACGAGCAGTACTTC

d_call: -
v_call: TRBV28
cdr3_length: 14
j_call: TRBJ2-5
clone_size: -
cdr3_aa: CASSLRKVEETQYF
cdr3_nt: TGTGCCAGCAGTCTGCGGAAGGTCGAAGAGACCCAGTACTTC

d_call: -
v_call: TRBV2
cdr3_length: 14
j_call: TRBJ1-5
clone_size: -
cdr3_aa: CASSETGLNQPQHF
cdr3_nt: TGTGCCAGCAGTGAAACAGGTCTCAATCAGCCCCAGCATTTT

d_call: TRBD1
v_call: TRBV28
cdr3_length: 17
j_call: TRBJ1-6
clone_size: -
cdr3_aa: CASSSTGTGRRDSPLHF
cdr3_nt: TGTGCCAGCAGTTCAACTGGGACAGGGAGGAGGGATTCACCCCTCCACTTT

d_call: -
v_call: TRBV20-1
cdr3_length: 15
j_call: TRBJ1-3
clone_size: -
cdr3_aa: CSASSSTVSGNTIYF
cdr3_nt: TGCAGTGCTAGTAGTAGCACTGTCTCTGGAAACACCATATATTTT

d_call: -
v_call: TRBV5-8
cdr3_length: 14
j_call: TRBJ1-3
clone_size: -
cdr3_aa: CASSGTVAGNTIYF
cdr3_nt: TGTGCCAGCAGCGGCACAGTGGCTGGAAACACCATATATTTT

d_call: -
v_call: TRBV5-6
cdr3_length: 14
j_call: TRBJ1-5
clone_size: -
cdr3_aa: CASSLGGGNQPQHF
cdr3_nt: TGTGCCAGCAGCTTGGGGGGCGGCAATCAGCCCCAGCATTTT

d_call: -
v_call: TRBV9
cdr3_length: 15
j_call: TRBJ1-3
clone_size: -
cdr3_aa: CASSVTSRSGNTIYF
cdr3_nt: TGTGCCAGCAGCGTAACATCCCGCTCTGGAAACACCATATATTTT

d_call: -
v_call: TRBV4-2
cdr3_length: 16
j_call: TRBJ2-5
clone_size: -
cdr3_aa: CASSQAGGSREGTQYF
cdr3_nt: TGTGCCAGCAGCCAAGCGGGCGGTAGCAGGGAAGGCACCCAGTACTTC

d_call: TRBD2
v_call: TRBV27
cdr3_length: 15
j_call: TRBJ2-1
clone_size: -
cdr3_aa: CASSPLAGEQNEQFF
cdr3_nt: TGTGCCAGCAGTCCTCTAGCGGGGGAACAAAATGAGCAGTTCTTC

d_call: -
v_call: TRBV5-1
cdr3_length: 15
j_call: TRBJ2-7
clone_size: -
cdr3_aa: CASSRGQLGDYEQYF
cdr3_nt: TGCGCCAGCAGCCGGGGACAACTAGGAGACTACGAGCAGTACTTC

d_call: -
v_call: TRBV3-1/TRBV3-2
cdr3_length: 15
j_call: TRBJ2-2
clone_size: -
cdr3_aa: CASSQATGQSGELFF
cdr3_nt: TGTGCCAGCAGCCAAGCCACAGGACAGTCCGGGGAGCTGTTTTTT

d_call: -
v_call: TRBV7-9
cdr3_length: 17
j_call: TRBJ2-3
clone_size: -
cdr3_aa: CASSLVFGGTSTDTQYF
cdr3_nt: TGTGCCAGCAGCTTAGTCTTTGGCGGAACTAGCACAGATACGCAGTATTTT

d_call: -
v_call: TRBV28
cdr3_length: 15
j_call: TRBJ1-4
clone_size: -
cdr3_aa: CASSHPTRANEKLFF
cdr3_nt: TGTGCCAGCAGTCACCCAACTCGGGCTAATGAAAAACTGTTTTTT

d_call: -
v_call: TRBV6-6
cdr3_length: 15
j_call: TRBJ1-2
clone_size: -
cdr3_aa: CASSLTTGLDYGYTF
cdr3_nt: TGTGCCAGCAGTTTGACAACGGGACTTGACTATGGCTACACCTTC

d_call: TRBD1
v_call: TRBV7-8
cdr3_length: 14
j_call: TRBJ2-7
clone_size: -
cdr3_aa: CASSRGTGTYEQYF
cdr3_nt: TGTGCCAGCAGCCGAGGGACAGGGACCTACGAGCAGTACTTC

d_call: -
v_call: TRBV5-5
cdr3_length: 15
j_call: TRBJ2-1
clone_size: -
cdr3_aa: CASNTVKGLQNEQFF
cdr3_nt: TGTGCCAGCAACACTGTGAAGGGGCTACAAAATGAGCAGTTCTTC

d_call: -
v_call: TRBV7-2
cdr3_length: 13
j_call: TRBJ1-3
clone_size: -
cdr3_aa: CASSFRGGDTIYF
cdr3_nt: TGTGCCAGCAGCTTTCGGGGCGGGGACACCATATATTTT

d_call: -
v_call: TRBV7-8
cdr3_length: 18
j_call: TRBJ2-1
clone_size: -
cdr3_aa: CASSLVRDGSPSYNEQFF
cdr3_nt: TGTGCCAGCAGCTTAGTTCGCGATGGTAGCCCTTCCTACAATGAGCAGTTCTTC

d_call: -
v_call: TRBV28
cdr3_length: 14
j_call: TRBJ1-2
clone_size: -
cdr3_aa: CASSIGGGAGGYTF
cdr3_nt: TGTGCCAGCAGCATTGGGGGAGGGGCCGGGGGCTACACCTTC

d_call: -
v_call: TRBV5-4
cdr3_length: 14
j_call: TRBJ1-2
clone_size: once
cdr3_aa: CASSLATGSYGYTF
cdr3_nt: TGTGCCAGCAGCTTGGCGACGGGTTCCTATGGCTACACCTTC

d_call: TRBD2
v_call: TRBV28
cdr3_length: 19
j_call: TRBJ2-5
clone_size: -
cdr3_aa: CASSLEAFGLAAYQETQYF
cdr3_nt: TGTGCCAGCAGTTTAGAAGCGTTTGGGCTAGCGGCGTACCAAGAGACCCAGTACTTC

d_call: TRBD1
v_call: TRBV28
cdr3_length: 15
j_call: TRBJ1-5
clone_size: -
cdr3_aa: CASSFQDRLGQPQHF
cdr3_nt: TGTGCCAGCAGTTTTCAGGACAGGCTAGGGCAGCCCCAGCATTTT

d_call: TRBD2
v_call: TRBV15
cdr3_length: 17
j_call: TRBJ2-1
clone_size: -
cdr3_aa: CATTTTATSGTYNEQFF
cdr3_nt: TGTGCCACCACTACTACCGCTACTAGCGGGACCTACAATGAGCAGTTCTTC

d_call: TRBD1
v_call: TRBV18
cdr3_length: 17
j_call: TRBJ2-6
clone_size: few
cdr3_aa: CASSPDTGAQGANVLTF
cdr3_nt: TGTGCCAGCTCACCAGACACAGGGGCGCAGGGGGCCAACGTCCTGACTTTC

d_call: -
v_call: TRBV10-3
cdr3_length: 14
j_call: TRBJ2-4
clone_size: -
cdr3_aa: CAISGGPEGNIQYF
cdr3_nt: TGTGCCATCAGTGGAGGGCCAGAGGGAAACATTCAGTACTTC

d_call: -
v_call: TRBV5-6
cdr3_length: 11
j_call: TRBJ2-1
clone_size: -
cdr3_aa: CASSWGDEQFF
cdr3_nt: TGTGCCAGCAGTTGGGGGGATGAGCAGTTCTTC

d_call: -
v_call: TRBV5-8
cdr3_length: 13
j_call: TRBJ1-2
clone_size: -
cdr3_aa: CASSFRAARGYTF
cdr3_nt: TGTGCCAGCAGCTTCAGGGCAGCGCGGGGCTACACCTTC

d_call: TRBD2
v_call: TRBV28
cdr3_length: 12
j_call: TRBJ2-1
clone_size: once
cdr3_aa: CASSRTSNEQFF
cdr3_nt: TGTGCCAGCAGCCGGACTAGCAATGAGCAGTTCTTC

d_call: -
v_call: TRBV6-2/TRBV6-3
cdr3_length: 14
j_call: TRBJ2-6
clone_size: -
cdr3_aa: CASSFGGGANVLTF
cdr3_nt: TGTGCCAGCAGTTTCGGGGGTGGGGCCAACGTCCTGACTTTC

d_call: TRBD2
v_call: TRBV19
cdr3_length: 15
j_call: TRBJ2-2
clone_size: -
cdr3_aa: CASTSPGGVHGELFF
cdr3_nt: TGTGCCAGCACCTCCCCGGGGGGGGTTCACGGGGAGCTGTTTTTT

d_call: TRBD2
v_call: TRBV28
cdr3_length: 18
j_call: TRBJ2-1
clone_size: -
cdr3_aa: CASSFSGYFLAGGYEQFF
cdr3_nt: TGTGCCAGCAGTTTTTCGGGGTATTTTCTAGCGGGAGGGTATGAGCAGTTCTTC

d_call: -
v_call: TRBV25-1
cdr3_length: 14
j_call: TRBJ1-5
clone_size: -
cdr3_aa: CASSGRTSNQPQHF
cdr3_nt: TGTGCCAGCAGTGGCCGGACATCAAATCAGCCCCAGCATTTT

d_call: TRBD2
v_call: TRBV5-5
cdr3_length: 16
j_call: TRBJ2-1
clone_size: -
cdr3_aa: CASSLGREASYNEQFF
cdr3_nt: TGTGCCAGCAGCCTTGGGCGGGAGGCCTCCTACAATGAGCAGTTCTTC

d_call: TRBD1
v_call: TRBV6-5
cdr3_length: 14
j_call: TRBJ1-1
clone_size: -
cdr3_aa: CASSGTGGTTEAFF
cdr3_nt: TGTGCCAGCAGCGGGACAGGGGGGACCACTGAAGCTTTCTTT

d_call: TRBD1
v_call: TRBV5-1
cdr3_length: 14
j_call: TRBJ1-1
clone_size: -
cdr3_aa: CASSFGQGNTEAFF
cdr3_nt: TGCGCCAGCAGCTTCGGACAGGGGAACACTGAAGCTTTCTTT

d_call: -
v_call: TRBV5-1
cdr3_length: 15
j_call: TRBJ2-2
clone_size: -
cdr3_aa: CASSSGGPGTGELFF
cdr3_nt: TGCGCCAGCAGCTCCGGGGGGCCAGGCACCGGGGAGCTGTTTTTT

d_call: -
v_call: TRBV2
cdr3_length: 12
j_call: TRBJ1-2
clone_size: -
cdr3_aa: CASLDTAYGYTF
cdr3_nt: TGTGCCAGCTTGGACACAGCCTATGGCTACACCTTC

d_call: TRBD1
v_call: TRBV29-1
cdr3_length: 15
j_call: TRBJ2-5
clone_size: -
cdr3_aa: CSVIPTGDFGETQYF
cdr3_nt: TGCAGCGTTATTCCAACAGGGGATTTTGGAGAGACCCAGTACTTC

d_call: -
v_call: TRBV6-1
cdr3_length: 15
j_call: TRBJ1-5
clone_size: -
cdr3_aa: CASSDGWTENQPQHF
cdr3_nt: TGTGCCAGCAGTGACGGCTGGACTGAAAATCAGCCCCAGCATTTT

d_call: -
v_call: TRBV9
cdr3_length: 15
j_call: TRBJ1-4
clone_size: -
cdr3_aa: CASSEQGLGNEKLFF
cdr3_nt: TGTGCCAGCAGCGAGCAGGGGTTAGGAAATGAAAAACTGTTTTTT

d_call: TRBD1
v_call: TRBV5-1
cdr3_length: 15
j_call: TRBJ2-3
clone_size: -
cdr3_aa: CASSLAQTGGGPRYF
cdr3_nt: TGCGCCAGCAGCTTGGCCCAGACAGGGGGCGGCCCCCGGTATTTT

d_call: -
v_call: TRBV5-1
cdr3_length: 11
j_call: TRBJ2-3
clone_size: once
cdr3_aa: CASSLSDTQYF
cdr3_nt: TGCGCCAGCAGCTTATCTGATACGCAGTATTTT

d_call: TRBD1
v_call: TRBV5-6
cdr3_length: 16
j_call: TRBJ2-7
clone_size: -
cdr3_aa: CASSRYGTPTGGEQYF
cdr3_nt: TGTGCCAGCAGCCGTTACGGCACACCGACAGGGGGCGAGCAGTACTTC

d_call: -
v_call: TRBV5-4
cdr3_length: 17
j_call: TRBJ2-5
clone_size: -
cdr3_aa: CASSLFGGADVQETQYF
cdr3_nt: TGTGCCAGCAGCCTGTTCGGGGGAGCCGACGTACAAGAGACCCAGTACTTC

d_call: -
v_call: TRBV2
cdr3_length: 17
j_call: TRBJ2-1
clone_size: -
cdr3_aa: CASSEALRERVDNEQFF
cdr3_nt: TGTGCCAGCAGTGAAGCGCTTCGGGAGCGGGTGGACAATGAGCAGTTCTTC

d_call: TRBD2
v_call: TRBV9
cdr3_length: 16
j_call: TRBJ2-3
clone_size: -
cdr3_aa: CASSDYPGLAGDTQYF
cdr3_nt: TGTGCCAGCAGCGACTACCCGGGACTAGCGGGAGATACGCAGTATTTT

d_call: TRBD2
v_call: TRBV7-9
cdr3_length: 18
j_call: TRBJ2-7
clone_size: -
cdr3_aa: CASSLGIGGGARSDEQYF
cdr3_nt: TGTGCCAGCAGCTTAGGTATTGGCGGGGGGGCTAGGAGCGACGAGCAGTACTTC

d_call: -
v_call: TRBV9
cdr3_length: 12
j_call: TRBJ2-1
clone_size: -
cdr3_aa: CASSRTTNEQFF
cdr3_nt: TGTGCCAGCAGCCGCACTACTAATGAGCAGTTCTTC

d_call: -
v_call: TRBV6-1
cdr3_length: 13
j_call: TRBJ1-1
clone_size: -
cdr3_aa: CASSDAGNTEAFF
cdr3_nt: TGTGCCAGCAGTGATGCGGGGAACACTGAAGCTTTCTTT

d_call: -
v_call: TRBV7-6
cdr3_length: 14
j_call: TRBJ2-5
clone_size: -
cdr3_aa: CASSLTGFVETQYF
cdr3_nt: TGTGCCAGCAGCTTAACCGGGTTCGTAGAGACCCAGTACTTC

d_call: TRBD1
v_call: TRBV4-3
cdr3_length: 15
j_call: TRBJ2-3
clone_size: -
cdr3_aa: CASSQDRQGADTQYF
cdr3_nt: TGCGCCAGCAGCCAAGACCGACAGGGCGCAGATACGCAGTATTTT